A single T cell receptor (beta chain) is shown here with its context. Its antigen is still unknown. No base quality information exists; no much larger clone differs at one position. The cohort consisted of 600 to 700 healthy bone marrow donors. At the time of sampling, all cohort members were nominally healthy, though unrecorded immune exposures were likely present. The donor tested CMV seronegative and was one of the 352 seronegative cohort members. A peripheral blood sample was collected from each donor, and TCR beta sequencing was performed on peripheral blood mononuclear cells. Genomic DNA was extracted from the blood cell samples with the Qiagen DNeasy Blood Extraction Kit. Libraries were built with the immunoSEQ multiplex PCR assay. For the multiplex PCR, a mixture combining 60 forward primers for TCR Vbeta segments and 13 reverse primers for TCR Jbeta segments was used. A multiplex PCR assay on genomic DNA amplified the CDR3 region of rearranged TCR beta genes. On the Illumina HiSeq System, the amplified TCR beta libraries were sequenced as 87-base-pair reads. As for how the authors treated the data: A later analysis counted about 82 million unique TCR beta chains across the 666 repertoires, and roughly 10 million of these chains were shared by at least two donors. A nearest-neighbor algorithm error-corrected the raw reads and collapsed the reads into unique sequences, merging closely related sequences to remove PCR and sequencing errors. CDR3 sequences were aligned to IMGT reference sequences to assign V, D and J gene segments. For a sequence to be retained, at least a six-nucleotide match to both a V gene segment and a J gene segment was required. Rearrangements were called productive when the CDR3 lacked stop codons and stayed in frame with V and J; all others were non-productive. CDR3 was defined by IMGT convention, running from the second conserved V-encoded cysteine to the conserved J-encoded phenylalanine. In an earlier analysis of some 550 of the donors, sequences lacking an unambiguous match to a single V gene segment were excluded. An earlier analysis of about 590 of the donors classified V segments as functional when productive rearrangements were above 56.7% and as segregating when the standard deviation between donors was above 5%. A statistical classification framework was built for diagnosing cytomegalovirus status from the catalog of TCR beta chain sequences. A later analysis assigned V and J genes by comparing TCR nucleotide sequences with IMGT/GENE-DB human TR gene sequences. In a later analysis, CDR3 sequences and most-parsimonious VDJ recombination scenarios were assigned using the TCRdist pipeline. In a later analysis, each TCR beta chain was defined by its CDR3 amino acid sequence together with its V-gene family, and reads lacking a unique V-gene family were excluded. In a later analysis, approximately 640 highly shared, low-generation-probability nucleotide sequences were removed to address suspected cross-contamination and a sequencing artifact. A later analysis calculated a clonal expansion index for each public chain from normalized within-repertoire ranks of inferred template counts. Generation probabilities in a later analysis came from a VDJ recombination model fitted to out-of-frame rearrangements, and those results were checked against IGoR. In a later analysis, hypergeometric tests were used to score TCR-TCR, TCR-HLA and TCR-CMV co-occurrence, with a repertoire-size bias correction applied to TCR pairs. A later analysis estimated false discovery rates by permuting HLA or CMV assignments 20 times. In a later analysis, co-occurring TCRs were grouped using DBSCAN, with TCRdist sequence similarity added in when clustering inside HLA-allele-positive subsets. Repertoires with fewer than 30,000 or more than 120,000 public chains were left out of co-occurrence clustering, as were several repertoires with anomalous nucleotide sharing. This is the immuneACCESS table as TCRdb keeps it, with only in-frame sequences that have V and J called. A part of the clones is gone; compared with another copy, unresolved V genes explain less than half, and the rest is unexplained. V and J calls plus clone size are reproduced from that table; the DNA served to infer D and trimming. In this sample the table shows roughly 150,000 clones, approximately 80% of which occur a single time. Approximately 1.4% of the sample is taken by the ten largest.

This specimen belongs to a study of cytomegalovirus exposure and HLA in healthy donors (dated by TCRdb to 2016 to 2017). Background on the whole study: An earlier analysis of some 500 of the donors reported approximately 270 Gb of sequence data and 120 million or so unique TCR beta sequences from about 179 million T cells. Class I and class II HLA loci were covered by the typing at four-digit resolution. About 330 gigabases of sequencing data and tens of millions of unique TCR sequences made up an early release that covered some 640 HLA-typed donors. The genetic ancestry cluster associated with self-reported Caucasian donors included 81% of the roughly 400 genotyped donors. Roughly 5 DR-DQ haplotypes were handled as single units for association and clustering, since linkage in the cohort was strong. Donor age, sex, ethnicity and CMV serostatus were compiled alongside the repertoire data. Genome-wide SNP genotypes for about 65% of the 666 donors were used in a later genetic analysis, which treated that subset as a discovery cohort. A later analysis re-analyzed previously published TCR beta repertoires from 666 donors and added high-resolution HLA genotyping to study TCR occurrence patterns. A separate validation cohort of 100 to 150 different subjects was used in addition to the approximately 700-subject first cohort. The study combined high-throughput TCR immunosequencing, statistical association of individual TCRs with disease status, and machine learning to predict cytomegalovirus infection status. The study aimed to test whether signatures of past pathogen exposure could be identified by cataloging public T cell receptors. The study used immunosequencing to profile the T cell repertoires of approximately 690 subjects and linked those repertoires to cytomegalovirus serostatus. Among about 370 genotyped donors of the cohort, an average of roughly 230,000 unique TCR beta nucleotide sequences was sequenced per donor, of which about 19% were non-productive. To decide whether each TCR beta V gene segment behaved as functional or pseudogenic, an earlier analysis of some 580 of the donors relied on high-throughput TCR beta sequencing. The number of typed donors differed by locus: about 629-630 for A, B, C, DRB1 and DQB1; approximately 520 for DQA1; 606 for DPA1; and around 470 for DPB1. The later analysis used no new phenotypic data to find candidate immune exposures, relying instead on TCR beta sequences and their occurrence across donors. Every repertoire in the discovery cohort had been generated on one and the same sequencing platform.

Broad study findings and their caveats: A further reported finding was that TCR beta sequences accurately predicted the HLA-A and HLA-B alleles for most subjects in the first cohort. In vitro tests confirmed that a few of the cytomegalovirus-associated TCR beta chains recognize cytomegalovirus antigens. The 87-base-pair reads could not distinguish some IMGT-functional V segments, including TRBV6-2 and TRBV6-3, so those segments were excluded. In a later analysis, HLA-associated TCR beta chains were found to be more clonally expanded and to have lower generation probabilities than equally common non-associated chains. Strong co-occurrence of HLA alleles, especially DR and DQ, made assigning TCR associations to individual alleles difficult. The presence/absence analyses assumed that sequencing depth was roughly uniform across donors, and that assumption may not be true. Immune exposure information for the cohort was limited to CMV serostatus. Correlated functional status among segregating V segments might be attributable to linkage disequilibrium, but an unknown experimental factor could not be ruled out. According to a later analysis, parvovirus B19, influenza, CMV and Epstein-Barr virus appeared linked to several top co-occurrence clusters. Seventeen rarely observed V segments, including chromosome 9 orphons, were excluded from the earlier analysis of approximately 500 of the donors because counts were too low. In a later analysis, TCR association rates were found to vary across HLA loci, with the most associated TCRs seen for DRB1 alleles and the fewest for HLA-C alleles. According to a later analysis, most CMV-associated TCR beta chains appeared to be HLA-restricted, and the HLA associations seemed to be driven largely by CMV exposure. In a later genetic analysis, fewer N-insertions in productive TCRs were reported among donors in an Asian-associated ancestry cluster than the 666-donor mean. Broadly in line with IMGT annotations, most TCR beta V segments showed up in productive rearrangements about 90% or about 30% of the time in an earlier analysis of a few hundred of the donors. While some public TCRs were present in many individuals, most TCR sequences turned up only very rarely across donors. Cytomegalovirus status was reported to be diagnosed by the classifier with high specificity and sensitivity in both the original and validation cohorts. The cohort was sequenced for TCR beta chains only, and without alpha or paired-chain data the features that could be detected were limited. HLA typing was unavailable for some donors at each locus, so association tests used only the typed subset. A cluster of highly shared sequence variants was judged likely to be a technical artifact of the sequencing pipeline. V-gene and J-gene trimming of TCR beta chains was associated with a missense DCLRE1C variant in a later genetic analysis, and the association was replicated in an independent cohort. In the study, about 150 TCR beta chains were listed as associated with cytomegalovirus. A later analysis associated about 17,000 TCR beta sequences with specific HLA alleles at a false discovery rate of 0.05. The authors suggested that the approach could potentially be extended to other disease states and immunological phenotypes.

Including cysteine and phenylalanine, the CDR3 has 16 amino acids. Only the CDR3 DNA is retained, 48 bases long and in frame from the first base. Per the germline V gene, MDHEN is the CDR1 and SYDVKM is the CDR2. Here V drops 3 bases and J drops 1 base, and the junction holds 1 base not matched to any gene. The rearrangement combines TRBV28 with TRBJ1-4, with 11 central nucleotides matching TRBD1. The clonotype comes from a woman between 18 and 29 years old in good health and CMV-seronegative. Sequenced material: PBMCs. The CDR3 corresponds to CASSLGQGVTNEKLFF. The nucleotides are TGTGCCAGCAGTTTGGGACAGGGGGTAACTAATGAAAAACTGTTTTTT.